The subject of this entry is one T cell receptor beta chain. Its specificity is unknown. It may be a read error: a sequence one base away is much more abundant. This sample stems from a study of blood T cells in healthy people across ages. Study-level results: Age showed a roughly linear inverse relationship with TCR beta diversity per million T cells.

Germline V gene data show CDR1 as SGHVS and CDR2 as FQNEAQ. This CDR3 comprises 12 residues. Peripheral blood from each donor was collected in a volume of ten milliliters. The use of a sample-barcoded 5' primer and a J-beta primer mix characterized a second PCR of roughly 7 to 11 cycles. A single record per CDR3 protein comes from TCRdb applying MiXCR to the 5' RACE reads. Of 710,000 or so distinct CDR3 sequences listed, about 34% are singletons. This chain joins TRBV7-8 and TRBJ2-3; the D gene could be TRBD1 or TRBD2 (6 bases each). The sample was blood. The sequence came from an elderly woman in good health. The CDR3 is CAGSSTGGWQYF. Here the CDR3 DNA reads TGTGCCGGCAGCTCGACCGGGGGCTGGCAGTATTTT.